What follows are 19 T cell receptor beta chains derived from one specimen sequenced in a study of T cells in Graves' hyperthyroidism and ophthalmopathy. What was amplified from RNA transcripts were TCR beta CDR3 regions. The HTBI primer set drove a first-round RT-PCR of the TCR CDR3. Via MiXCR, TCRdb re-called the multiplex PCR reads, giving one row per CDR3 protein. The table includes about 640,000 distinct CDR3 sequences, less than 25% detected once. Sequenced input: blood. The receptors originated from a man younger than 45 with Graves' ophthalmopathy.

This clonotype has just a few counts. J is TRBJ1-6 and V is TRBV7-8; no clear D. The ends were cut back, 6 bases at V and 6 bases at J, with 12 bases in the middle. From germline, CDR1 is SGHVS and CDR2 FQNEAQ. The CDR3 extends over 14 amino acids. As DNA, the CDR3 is TGTGCCAGCAGTTTTGCGGGTCGTAATTCACCCCTCCACTTT. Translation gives CASSFAGRNSPLHF.

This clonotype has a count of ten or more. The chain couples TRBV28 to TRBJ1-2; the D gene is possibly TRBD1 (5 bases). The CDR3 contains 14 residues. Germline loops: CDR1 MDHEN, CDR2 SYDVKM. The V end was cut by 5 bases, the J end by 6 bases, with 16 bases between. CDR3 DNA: TGTGCCAGCAGTCACGTGACAGATACCGATGGCTACACCTTC. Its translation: CASSHVTDTDGYTF.

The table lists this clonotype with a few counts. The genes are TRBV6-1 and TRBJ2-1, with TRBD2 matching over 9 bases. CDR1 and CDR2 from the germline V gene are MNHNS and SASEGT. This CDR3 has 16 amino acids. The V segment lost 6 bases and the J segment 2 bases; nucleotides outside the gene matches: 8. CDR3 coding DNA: TGTGCCAGCAGCCACCTCGGACTAGCGCCCTACAATGAGCAGTTCTTC. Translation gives CASSHLGLAPYNEQFF.

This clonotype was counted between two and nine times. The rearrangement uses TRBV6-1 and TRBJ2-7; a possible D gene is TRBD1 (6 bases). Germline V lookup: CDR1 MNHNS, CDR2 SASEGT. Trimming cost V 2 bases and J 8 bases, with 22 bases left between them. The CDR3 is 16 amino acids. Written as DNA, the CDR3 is TGTGCCAGCAGTGAATCCCGCACAGGGCTTTTACCCAAGCAGTACTTC. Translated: CASSESRTGLLPKQYF.

CDR3 amino acids: CASTEGGSANYGYTF. The CDR3 nucleotides are TGTGCCAGCACCGAAGGAGGGTCGGCTAACTATGGCTACACCTTC. The genes are TRBV6-2 or TRBV6-3 and TRBJ1-2; D unclear. The ends were cut back, 7 bases at V and 0 bases at J, with 15 bases in the middle. The CDR3 is made up of 15 amino acids. Germline lookup yields CDR1 MNHEY and CDR2 SVGEGT.

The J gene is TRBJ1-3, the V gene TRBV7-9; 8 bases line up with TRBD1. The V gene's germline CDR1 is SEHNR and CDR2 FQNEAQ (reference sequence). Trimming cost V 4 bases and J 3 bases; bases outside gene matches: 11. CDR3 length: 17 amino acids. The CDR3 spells CASSSRDRRFDGNTIYF. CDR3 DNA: TGTGCCAGCAGCTCCAGGGACAGGCGATTTGATGGAAACACCATATATTTT. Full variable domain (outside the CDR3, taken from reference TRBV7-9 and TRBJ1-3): DTGVSQNPRHKITKRGQNVTFRCDPISEHNRLYWYRQTLGQGPEFLTYFQNEAQLEKSRLLSDRFSAERPKGSFSTLEIQRTEQGDSAMYLCASSSRDRRFDGNTIYFGEGSWLTVV.

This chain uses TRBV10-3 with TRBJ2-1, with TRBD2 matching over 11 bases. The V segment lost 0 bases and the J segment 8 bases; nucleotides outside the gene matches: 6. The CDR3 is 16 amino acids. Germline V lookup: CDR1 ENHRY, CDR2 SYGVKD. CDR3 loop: CAISESTSGSMDEQFF. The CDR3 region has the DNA TGTGCCATCAGTGAGTCTACTAGCGGGAGCATGGATGAGCAGTTCTTC.

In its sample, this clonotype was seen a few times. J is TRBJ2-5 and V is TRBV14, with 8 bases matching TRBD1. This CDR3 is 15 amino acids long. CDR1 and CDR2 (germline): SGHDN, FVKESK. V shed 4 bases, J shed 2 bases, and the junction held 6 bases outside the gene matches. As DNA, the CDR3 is TGTGCCAGCAGCCCCCGGACAGGGCTACAAGAGACCCAGTACTTC. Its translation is CASSPRTGLQETQYF.

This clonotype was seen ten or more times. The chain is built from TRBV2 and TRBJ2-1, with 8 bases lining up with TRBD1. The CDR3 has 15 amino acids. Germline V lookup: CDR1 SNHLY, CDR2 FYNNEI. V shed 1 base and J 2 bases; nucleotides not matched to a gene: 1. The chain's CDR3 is CASSEGQGTYNEQFF. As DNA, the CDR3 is TGTGCCAGCAGTGAAGGACAGGGGACCTACAATGAGCAGTTCTTC.

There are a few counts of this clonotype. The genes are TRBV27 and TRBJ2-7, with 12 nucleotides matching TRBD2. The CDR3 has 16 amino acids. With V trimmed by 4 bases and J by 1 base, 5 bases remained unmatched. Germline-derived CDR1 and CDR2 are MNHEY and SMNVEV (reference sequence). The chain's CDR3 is CASSSFTSGRSYEQYF. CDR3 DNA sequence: TGTGCCAGCAGTTCCTTCACTAGCGGGAGGTCCTACGAGCAGTACTTC.

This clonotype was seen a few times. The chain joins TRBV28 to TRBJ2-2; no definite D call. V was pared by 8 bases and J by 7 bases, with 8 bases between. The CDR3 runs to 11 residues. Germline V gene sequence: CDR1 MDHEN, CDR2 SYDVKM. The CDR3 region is CASHTGGELFF. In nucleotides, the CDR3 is TGTGCCAGCCACACGGGCGGGGAGCTGTTTTTT.

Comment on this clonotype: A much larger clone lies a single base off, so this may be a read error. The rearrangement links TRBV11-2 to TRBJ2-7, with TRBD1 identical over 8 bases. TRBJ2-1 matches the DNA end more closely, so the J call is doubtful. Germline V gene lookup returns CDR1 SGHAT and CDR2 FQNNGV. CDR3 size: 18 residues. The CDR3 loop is CASSLDWAAGTGSYEQFF. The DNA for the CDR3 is TGTGCCAGCAGCTTAGATTGGGCGGCCGGGACAGGTTCCTACGAGCAGTTCTTC.

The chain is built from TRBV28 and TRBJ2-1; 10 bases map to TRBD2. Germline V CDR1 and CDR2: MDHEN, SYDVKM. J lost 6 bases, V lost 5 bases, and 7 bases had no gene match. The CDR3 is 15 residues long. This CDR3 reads CASSPGASGSNEQFF. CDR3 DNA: TGTGCCAGCAGTCCCGGGGCTAGCGGGAGCAATGAGCAGTTCTTC.

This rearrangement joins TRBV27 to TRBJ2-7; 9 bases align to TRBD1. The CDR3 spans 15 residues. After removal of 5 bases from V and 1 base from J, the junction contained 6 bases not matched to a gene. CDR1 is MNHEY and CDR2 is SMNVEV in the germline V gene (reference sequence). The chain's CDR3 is CASSPLGTGSYEQYF. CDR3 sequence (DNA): TGTGCCAGCAGTCCCCTCGGGACAGGGTCCTACGAGCAGTACTTC.

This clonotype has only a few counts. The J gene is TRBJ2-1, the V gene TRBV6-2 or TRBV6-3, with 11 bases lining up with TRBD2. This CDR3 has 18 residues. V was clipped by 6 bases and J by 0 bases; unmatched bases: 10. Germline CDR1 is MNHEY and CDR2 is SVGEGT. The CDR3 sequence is CASRYGTSGWSSYNEQFF. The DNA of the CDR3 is TGTGCCAGCAGATATGGGACTAGCGGTTGGAGCTCCTACAATGAGCAGTTCTTC.

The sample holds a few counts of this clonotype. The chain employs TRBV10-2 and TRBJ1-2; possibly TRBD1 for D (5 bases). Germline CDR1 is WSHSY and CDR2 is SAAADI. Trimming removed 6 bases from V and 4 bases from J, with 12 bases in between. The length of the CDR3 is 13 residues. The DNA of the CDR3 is TGCGCCAGCAGACAGGCAACCGGCTATGGCTACACCTTC. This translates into CASRQATGYGYTF.

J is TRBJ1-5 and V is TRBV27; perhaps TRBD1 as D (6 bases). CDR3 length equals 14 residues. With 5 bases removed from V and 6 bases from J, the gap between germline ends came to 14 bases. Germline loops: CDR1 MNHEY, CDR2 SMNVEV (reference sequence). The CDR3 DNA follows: TGTGCCAGCAGTCCACAGGGAGCCGCTCAGCCCCAGCATTTT. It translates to CASSPQGAAQPQHF.

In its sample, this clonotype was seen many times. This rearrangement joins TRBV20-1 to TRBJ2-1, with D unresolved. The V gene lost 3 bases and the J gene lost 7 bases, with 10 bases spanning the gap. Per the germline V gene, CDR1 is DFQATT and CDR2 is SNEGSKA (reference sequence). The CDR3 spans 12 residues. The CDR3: CSASISWNEQFF. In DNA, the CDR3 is TGCAGTGCTAGTATATCTTGGAATGAGCAGTTCTTC.

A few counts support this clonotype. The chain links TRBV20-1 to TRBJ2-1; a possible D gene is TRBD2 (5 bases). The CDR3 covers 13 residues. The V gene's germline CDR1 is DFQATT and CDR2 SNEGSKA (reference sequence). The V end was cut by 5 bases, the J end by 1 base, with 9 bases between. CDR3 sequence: CSARTGSYNEQFF. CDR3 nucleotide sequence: TGCAGTGCTCGGACGGGATCCTACAATGAGCAGTTCTTC.